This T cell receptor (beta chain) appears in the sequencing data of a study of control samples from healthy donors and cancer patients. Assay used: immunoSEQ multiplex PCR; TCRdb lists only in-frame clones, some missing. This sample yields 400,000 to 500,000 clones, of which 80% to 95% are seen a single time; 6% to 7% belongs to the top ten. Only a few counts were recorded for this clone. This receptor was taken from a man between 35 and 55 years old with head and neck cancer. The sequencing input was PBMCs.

The CDR3 here is CASSSRGTTPYEQYF. In DNA, the CDR3 is TGTGCCAGCAGCTCGCGCGGGACGACACCCTACGAGCAGTACTTC. The gene calls are TRBV27 and TRBJ2-7; a possible D gene is TRBD2 (6 bases). The germline V gene encodes CDR1 MNHEY and CDR2 SMNVEV (reference sequence). Trimming removed 6 bases from V and 2 bases from J, with 17 bases in between. This CDR3 has 15 residues.